This T cell receptor (beta chain) was observed in a study of blood T cell repertoires in COVID-19 (dated by TCRdb to the early 2020s). Regarding the research as a whole: Samples covering the acute and convalescent phases of COVID-19 were provided by collaborators in the United States, Italy and Spain. The material from the prospective study consisted of cDNA or gDNA derived from T cells, B-cell-depleted T cells, or PBMCs. Subjects who had been exposed to COVID-19, were actively infected with it, or had recovered from it provided the deeply sampled blood TCRbeta repertoires that made up the dataset. A freely available public database, intended as a resource for researchers studying the immune response to SARS-CoV-2, is where the repertoires were released. The samples were drawn from two sources: the first 160 participants of the ongoing ImmuneRACE study, and 1,200 or so subjects contributed by 6 global collaborators. Sample metadata almost always included a de-identified subject ID, COVID-19 status, age in years and sex. Where HLA class I and class II types were available, the types were taken from metadata supplied by the sample provider, not from assay-based typing. The study at large found these results: Clinical and demographic metadata were provided uncurated, with the amount varying by source and participant.

About this clone itself: Its antigen specificity is not known. Base-call qualities are not available, and no considerably larger clone is one nucleotide away.

V is pruned by 2 bases and J by 5 bases, leaving 5 bases of the junction without a gene match. The germline V gene specifies SGHTA as CDR1 and FQGTGA as CDR2. Counted from cysteine to phenylalanine, this CDR3 has 15 amino acids. CDR3 DNA is the only sequence kept; it has 45 bases, read in frame from the first base. Each collaborating institution followed its own protocols to collect whole blood in K2EDTA tubes. For TCRbeta analysis, collaborators shipped samples as frozen whole blood, isolated PBMCs, or DNA extracted from either of those sample types. TCRbeta CDR3 regions were amplified from genomic DNA using the immunoSEQ Assay, a bias-controlled multiplex PCR. Regarding the original processing steps: The number of nucleated cells in each sample was estimated from the amplification of reference gene primers within the assay. To quantify the absolute abundance of each unique TCRbeta CDR3 rearrangement, sequence reads were collapsed and filtered. For each sample, productive Simpson clonality was calculated by taking the square root of Simpson's diversity index across productive rearrangements. Held by TCRdb, this immuneACCESS table contains in-frame sequences only and omits some clones. Under half of the omission traces to an unresolved V gene where checked; the cause of the rest is unknown. For V, J and clone size, that table is used; D and trimming come from the DNA. The sample data list 250,000 to 300,000 clones, and approximately 91% of these were observed just once. Of the sample, less than 2.5% falls within the top ten clones.

The sample consisted of peripheral blood. The V and J genes are TRBV7-3 and TRBJ2-5, and TRBD2 aligns with 10 junction nucleotides. The receptor was isolated from a man aged 45 to 65 with acute or convalescent COVID-19. The DNA is as follows: TGTGCCAGCAGCTTAGCCGAGCGGGGGGGTGAGACCCAGTACTTC. It translates to CASSLAERGGETQYF.